A selection of T cell receptor beta chains follows, all from one sample in a study of blood T cell repertoires in COVID-19. The method was immunoSEQ multiplex PCR; TCRdb's version includes in-frame clones alone and lacks a portion of them. The sample lists about 140,000 clones, 80% to 85% seen once, with less than 9.5% in the top ten. The material sequenced was peripheral blood. The receptors come from a human donor in a cohort sampled during active COVID-19. The CDR3 runs from the conserved cysteine through the conserved F or W. The order of the fields is V gene, J gene, clone size, D gene, CDR3 DNA, CDR3 protein. The D gene is left open where the match is weak. Clone size is stated in some rows and not others, as once, few, many or a class when expanded.

v_call: TRBV9
j_call: TRBJ1-5
clone_size: .
d_call: .
cdr3_nt: TGTGCCAGCAGCGTAGGACTCGATCAGCCCCAGCATTTT
cdr3_aa: CASSVGLDQPQHF

v_call: TRBV5-1
j_call: TRBJ2-3
clone_size: .
d_call: TRBD1
cdr3_nt: TGCGCCAGCAGCTTGACAGGGGGCCAAGCAGATACGCAGTATTTT
cdr3_aa: CASSLTGGQADTQYF

v_call: TRBV5-1
j_call: TRBJ2-2
clone_size: few
d_call: .
cdr3_nt: TGCGCCAGCAGCTTAGGACACACGAACACCGGGGAGCTGTTTTTT
cdr3_aa: CASSLGHTNTGELFF

v_call: TRBV7-9
j_call: TRBJ2-1
clone_size: .
d_call: .
cdr3_nt: TGTGCCAGCAGCTTAATCGCCAGGGAAAATGAGCAGTTCTTC
cdr3_aa: CASSLIARENEQFF

v_call: TRBV5-4
j_call: TRBJ2-3
clone_size: .
d_call: .
cdr3_nt: TGTGCCAGCAGCTTGGATCAGCTACAGGGTACAGATACGCAGTATTTT
cdr3_aa: CASSLDQLQGTDTQYF

v_call: TRBV5-1
j_call: TRBJ2-7
clone_size: .
d_call: .
cdr3_nt: TGCGCCAGCTCGGAGGAAATCCTTTCCTACGAGCAGTACTTC
cdr3_aa: CASSEEILSYEQYF

v_call: TRBV19
j_call: TRBJ2-7
clone_size: few
d_call: TRBD2
cdr3_nt: TGTGCCAGTAGTATAGTTAGCGGGGGATCCCACGAGCAGTACTTC
cdr3_aa: CASSIVSGGSHEQYF

v_call: TRBV3-1/TRBV3-2
j_call: TRBJ1-6
clone_size: few
d_call: .
cdr3_nt: TGTGCCAGCAGCCCCCGAGGGGGTAGTTCACCCCTCCACTTT
cdr3_aa: CASSPRGGSSPLHF

v_call: TRBV7-9
j_call: TRBJ2-7
clone_size: .
d_call: TRBD1
cdr3_nt: TGTGCCAGCACCCTACAGGGGTCCGCCTCCTACGAGCAGTACTTC
cdr3_aa: CASTLQGSASYEQYF

v_call: TRBV7-2
j_call: TRBJ2-7
clone_size: .
d_call: .
cdr3_nt: TGTGCCAGCAGCTTAGATGCCACGGCCTACGAGCAGTACTTC
cdr3_aa: CASSLDATAYEQYF

v_call: TRBV19
j_call: TRBJ1-5
clone_size: .
d_call: .
cdr3_nt: TGTGCCAGTAGTTGGCAGGGAGGGAATCAGCCCCAGCATTTT
cdr3_aa: CASSWQGGNQPQHF

v_call: TRBV6-6
j_call: TRBJ1-2
clone_size: .
d_call: .
cdr3_nt: TGTGCCAGCAGTTACCGCCGTCGGGATGGCTACACCTTC
cdr3_aa: CASSYRRRDGYTF

v_call: TRBV19
j_call: TRBJ1-6
clone_size: .
d_call: TRBD1
cdr3_nt: TGTGCCAGTAGTCGTGACAGGGGGTATAATTCACCCCTCCACTTT
cdr3_aa: CASSRDRGYNSPLHF

v_call: TRBV28
j_call: TRBJ2-7
clone_size: .
d_call: TRBD2
cdr3_nt: TGTGCCAGACGAAGCGGGGGGTCCGCCTACGAGCAGTACTTC
cdr3_aa: CARRSGGSAYEQYF

v_call: TRBV7-9
j_call: TRBJ1-2
clone_size: .
d_call: .
cdr3_nt: TGTGCCAGCAGCTTTGGTAGGGAGGTAGGCTACACCTTC
cdr3_aa: CASSFGREVGYTF

v_call: TRBV3-1/TRBV3-2
j_call: TRBJ1-2
clone_size: .
d_call: .
cdr3_nt: TGTGCCAGCAGCCCGCCGGGGGGTGCAATGCGTGGCTACACCTTC
cdr3_aa: CASSPPGGAMRGYTF

v_call: TRBV7-2
j_call: TRBJ1-3
clone_size: .
d_call: TRBD1
cdr3_nt: TGTGCCAGCAGCTCTACCGGGACAGGGACTAACATATATTTT
cdr3_aa: CASSSTGTGTNIYF

v_call: TRBV5-6
j_call: TRBJ1-5
clone_size: .
d_call: .
cdr3_nt: TGTGCCAGCAGCTTGGCCCGGGGTAGCAATCAGCCCCAGCATTTT
cdr3_aa: CASSLARGSNQPQHF

v_call: TRBV6-2/TRBV6-3
j_call: TRBJ2-7
clone_size: .
d_call: TRBD2
cdr3_nt: TGTGCCAGCAGTTACCCTACGACTAGCGGGGGCTCCGAGCAGTACTTC
cdr3_aa: CASSYPTTSGGSEQYF

v_call: TRBV5-4
j_call: TRBJ1-2
clone_size: .
d_call: .
cdr3_nt: TGTGCCAGCAGCTTGTCAGTACAGAACTATGGCTACACCTTC
cdr3_aa: CASSLSVQNYGYTF

v_call: TRBV3-1/TRBV3-2
j_call: TRBJ2-7
clone_size: .
d_call: .
cdr3_nt: TGTGCCAGCAGCTCCCGGGGGGCGTCCTACGAGCAGTACTTC
cdr3_aa: CASSSRGASYEQYF

v_call: TRBV5-1
j_call: TRBJ2-1
clone_size: .
d_call: .
cdr3_nt: TGCGCCAGCAGCCCGGACCCCACAGGGTACAATGAGCAGTTCTTC
cdr3_aa: CASSPDPTGYNEQFF

v_call: TRBV19
j_call: TRBJ2-3
clone_size: .
d_call: .
cdr3_nt: TGTGCCTCGAGGGCGACTAGCACAGATACGCAGTATTTT
cdr3_aa: CASRATSTDTQYF

v_call: TRBV19
j_call: TRBJ1-5
clone_size: .
d_call: .
cdr3_nt: TGTGCCAGTAGTATACGGGAGATTAGCAATCAGCCCCAGCATTTT
cdr3_aa: CASSIREISNQPQHF

v_call: TRBV14
j_call: TRBJ1-1
clone_size: few
d_call: .
cdr3_nt: TGTGCCAGCAGCCAAGTGAACGAGGGCACTGAAGCTTTCTTT
cdr3_aa: CASSQVNEGTEAFF

v_call: TRBV3-1/TRBV3-2
j_call: TRBJ1-6
clone_size: few
d_call: .
cdr3_nt: TGTGCCAGCAGCCAAGATGGATGGGCGAATTCACCCCTCCACTTT
cdr3_aa: CASSQDGWANSPLHF

v_call: TRBV7-2
j_call: TRBJ1-1
clone_size: .
d_call: .
cdr3_nt: TGTGCCAGCAGCTTAAGGCAGGGCTTGAACACTGAAGCTTTCTTT
cdr3_aa: CASSLRQGLNTEAFF

v_call: TRBV29-1
j_call: TRBJ2-1
clone_size: .
d_call: .
cdr3_nt: TGCAGCGTGCAACAGGGTTACAATGAGCAGTTCTTC
cdr3_aa: CSVQQGYNEQFF

v_call: TRBV6-5
j_call: TRBJ1-1
clone_size: .
d_call: .
cdr3_nt: TGTGCCAGCAGTCGGGACACTGAAGCTTTCTTT
cdr3_aa: CASSRDTEAFF

v_call: TRBV9
j_call: TRBJ1-6
clone_size: .
d_call: .
cdr3_nt: TGTGCCAGCAGCCCCCGCGGATCCCATTCACCCCTCCACTTT
cdr3_aa: CASSPRGSHSPLHF

v_call: TRBV7-2
j_call: TRBJ2-2
clone_size: once
d_call: TRBD1
cdr3_nt: TGTGCCAGCAGCTCCGCCGGGACAGACAACACCGGGGAGCTGTTTTTT
cdr3_aa: CASSSAGTDNTGELFF

v_call: TRBV3-1/TRBV3-2
j_call: TRBJ1-4
clone_size: .
d_call: .
cdr3_nt: TGTGCCAGCAGCCGCCCAAACGGGGGGACTAATGAAAAACTGTTTTTT
cdr3_aa: CASSRPNGGTNEKLFF

v_call: TRBV6-4
j_call: TRBJ2-7
clone_size: few
d_call: .
cdr3_nt: TGTGCCAGCAGCCCCAGTGCGGGATACGAGCAGTACTTC
cdr3_aa: CASSPSAGYEQYF

v_call: TRBV5-1
j_call: TRBJ2-5
clone_size: .
d_call: TRBD1
cdr3_nt: TGCGCCAGCAGCATGGGGGACAGGATGGAGACCCAGTACTTC
cdr3_aa: CASSMGDRMETQYF

v_call: TRBV5-1
j_call: TRBJ2-2
clone_size: once
d_call: .
cdr3_nt: TGCGCCAGCAGCCAGCGTTTGGCGAACACCGGGGAGCTGTTTTTT
cdr3_aa: CASSQRLANTGELFF

v_call: TRBV5-5
j_call: TRBJ1-3
clone_size: .
d_call: .
cdr3_nt: TGTGCCAGCAGCTTGGTTCCAGGGCTCCACTCTGGAAACACCATATATTTT
cdr3_aa: CASSLVPGLHSGNTIYF

v_call: TRBV5-1
j_call: TRBJ2-2
clone_size: .
d_call: .
cdr3_nt: TGCGCCAGCAGCTGGCCCCCCCGGGACGGGGAGCTGTTTTTT
cdr3_aa: CASSWPPRDGELFF

v_call: TRBV5-4
j_call: TRBJ1-2
clone_size: once
d_call: .
cdr3_nt: TGTGCCAGCAGCCTGGAGGGAGCCGTGCAGTATGGCTACACCTTC
cdr3_aa: CASSLEGAVQYGYTF

v_call: TRBV9
j_call: TRBJ2-1
clone_size: .
d_call: TRBD1
cdr3_nt: TGTGCCAGCAGCGTAGTAGACAGGGTAAATGAGCAGTTCTTC
cdr3_aa: CASSVVDRVNEQFF

v_call: TRBV6-5
j_call: TRBJ1-2
clone_size: .
d_call: .
cdr3_nt: TGTGCCAGCCACCACTCCGACAGTAACTATGGCTACACCTTC
cdr3_aa: CASHHSDSNYGYTF

v_call: TRBV19
j_call: TRBJ1-2
clone_size: .
d_call: TRBD1
cdr3_nt: TGTGCCAGTACTCAAGGTTCGGTACAGGGGAGCTATGGCTACACCTTC
cdr3_aa: CASTQGSVQGSYGYTF

v_call: TRBV7-9
j_call: TRBJ2-7
clone_size: .
d_call: .
cdr3_nt: TGTGCCAGCAGCTTACGACAGAGCTCCTACGAGCAGTACTTC
cdr3_aa: CASSLRQSSYEQYF

v_call: TRBV5-6
j_call: TRBJ1-1
clone_size: .
d_call: TRBD1
cdr3_nt: TGTGCCAGCAGCGCGACAGCAGGGGGCGTCACTGAAGCTTTCTTT
cdr3_aa: CASSATAGGVTEAFF

v_call: TRBV20-1
j_call: TRBJ2-1
clone_size: once
d_call: TRBD2
cdr3_nt: TGCAGTGCTAGTCCTACCTCCGGGACTACCCACTACAATGAGCAGTTCTTC
cdr3_aa: CSASPTSGTTHYNEQFF

v_call: TRBV25-1
j_call: TRBJ2-7
clone_size: .
d_call: .
cdr3_nt: TGTGCCAGCAGTGAAACTGGACAGCCAAGGCACGAGCAGTACTTC
cdr3_aa: CASSETGQPRHEQYF

v_call: TRBV9
j_call: TRBJ2-7
clone_size: .
d_call: TRBD1
cdr3_nt: TGTGCCAGCAGCGTAGCTGTAGGGACAGCTACCTACGAGCAGTACTTC
cdr3_aa: CASSVAVGTATYEQYF

v_call: TRBV7-9
j_call: TRBJ1-1
clone_size: .
d_call: .
cdr3_nt: TGTGCCAGCAGCCGGAACACTGAAGCTTTCTTT
cdr3_aa: CASSRNTEAFF